This T cell receptor beta chain derives from a study of T-cell reconstitution after alpha-beta-depleted transplantation in children. This sample's TCRbeta library carried unique molecular identifier barcodes. TCRdb fed the PCR reads into MiXCR, producing one record per CDR3 protein. This sample has 250,000 to 350,000 distinct CDR3 sequences; approximately 9.8% occur once, and the top ten carry over 9.5%. The junction had 6 bases not matched to a gene; V was cut back by 1 base and J by 8 bases. Germline CDR1 SEHNR, CDR2 FQNEAQ (reference sequence). The CDR3 has 15 residues. The TCR was taken from a human donor who donated a stem cell graft to a child with SCID. Material: PBMCs from the stem cell graft donor, obtained from the stem cell graft. The chain combines TRBV7-9 with TRBJ2-1, with 9 bases identical to TRBD2. The CDR3 nucleotides are TGTGCCAGCAGCTTAGAGCGGGGGGTCCACTATGAGCAGTTCTTC. Translating gives CASSLERGVHYEQFF. The full variable domain, completed using reference TRBV7-9 and TRBJ2-1, is DTGVSQNPRHKITKRGQNVTFRCDPISEHNRLYWYRQTLGQGPEFLTYFQNEAQLEKSRLLSDRFSAERPKGSFSTLEIQRTEQGDSAMYLCASSLERGVHYEQFFGPGTRLTVL.